Presented here are 9 T cell receptor beta chains from one specimen sequenced in a study of monozygotic twins with inflammatory bowel disease. Each CDR3 protein gets one entry in TCRdb, which reprocessed the 5' RACE reads and gives no DNA. The sample totals 400,000 to 500,000 distinct CDR3 sequences; its top ten clones hold approximately 2.3%. The material sequenced was blood. Receptor source: a human donor with ulcerative colitis or Crohn's disease, or a healthy co-twin of an affected twin (not recorded which).

The gene calls are TRBV10-3 and TRBJ2-1. From germline, CDR1 is ENHRY and CDR2 SYGVKD. This CDR3 comprises 12 residues. This CDR3 is CAISGGANEQFF.

J is TRBJ2-3 and V is TRBV18. The length of the CDR3 is 15 residues. Germline loops: CDR1 KGHSH, CDR2 LQKENI. The CDR3 spells CASSPRLASTDTQYF.

V usage is TRBV28 and J usage is TRBJ2-7; TCRdb's D gene call, TRBD1, goes unchecked for lack of DNA. Germline assignment: CDR1 MDHEN and CDR2 SYDVKM. The CDR3 contains 15 residues. CDR3 amino acids: CASSLGAPSSYEQYF.

The chain uses TRBV19 and TRBJ2-5; TCRdb names TRBD1, which stays unverified in the absence of DNA. Germline CDR1 reads LNHDA; CDR2 reads SQIVND (reference sequence). The length of the CDR3 is 12 residues. CDR3 sequence reads: CASRDKGNTQYF.

This chain connects TRBV5-1 to TRBJ1-2; as DNA is missing, the TRBD1 call by TCRdb cannot be tested. Germline V gene data show CDR1 as SGHRS and CDR2 as YFSETQ. This CDR3 comprises 14 residues. The CDR3 spells CASSTRTGEHGYTF.

The gene calls are TRBV27 and TRBJ1-1. The CDR3 totals 13 residues. CDR1 and CDR2 from the germline V gene are MNHEY and SMNVEV (reference sequence). This chain's CDR3 is CASSNSLNTEAFF.

The J gene is TRBJ1-2, the V gene TRBV24-1; TCRdb proposes TRBD1, but this gene call is untestable without DNA. This CDR3 has 15 residues. Germline V lookup: CDR1 KGHDR, CDR2 SFDVKD. CDR3 residues: CATSEAGQGDYGYTF.

The chain is built from TRBV7-2 and TRBJ2-3; TCRdb proposes TRBD1, but this gene call is untestable without DNA. Germline V CDR1 and CDR2: SGHTA, FQGNSA. CDR3 length equals 15 residues. The CDR3 here is CASSLVGQGPDTQYF.

The chain is built from TRBV7-6 and TRBJ1-1; the TRBD1 assignment by TCRdb is unverifiable without DNA. There are 14 residues in the CDR3. Germline V lookup: CDR1 SGHVS, CDR2 FNYEAQ. CDR3 protein: CASSADRGHTEAFF. The full variable domain, in which reference TRBV7-6 and TRBJ1-1 provide the parts outside the CDR3, is GAGVSQSPRYKVTKRGQDVALRCDPISGHVSLYWYRQALGQGPEFLTYFNYEAQQDKSGLPNDRFSAERPEGSISTLTIQRTEQRDSAMYRCASSADRGHTEAFFGQGTRLTVV.